The text below deals with one T cell receptor (beta chain). The CDR3 totals 15 residues. Germline V gene data show CDR1 as SGHTA and CDR2 as FQGNSA. The V and J ends lost 3 bases and 7 bases, in that order; junction bases with no gene match: 8. The data belong to a study of blood T cell repertoires in COVID-19. Study-level background: The United States, Italy and Spain supplied acute and convalescent COVID-19 samples.

The repertoire was sequenced with immunoSEQ multiplex PCR; TCRdb's copy has only in-frame clones and lacks some. This sample has about 330,000 clones, with roughly 90% found just once. While infection was still active, Seattle patients were enrolled and then followed longitudinally. Sequencing was done on a sample of peripheral blood. This TCR came from a man aged 25-45 years with COVID-19, enrolled during active disease. The chain carries TRBV7-2 and TRBJ2-7; TRBD2 agrees at 11 bases. The CDR3 protein is CASSLILAGVGEQYF. Written as DNA, the CDR3 is TGTGCCAGCAGCTTGATACTAGCGGGAGTCGGGGAGCAGTACTTC.